The T cell receptor (beta chain) described here comes from a study of blood T cell repertoires in COVID-19. This CDR3 spans 17 amino acids. Germline V gene data show CDR1 as MNHNS and CDR2 as SASEGT. The V gene end was trimmed by 2 bases and the J gene end by 5 bases; junction bases not matched to a gene: 8. Repertoires were generated with immunoSEQ multiplex PCR, while TCRdb's copy carries only in-frame clones and drops some. The profile covers about 400,000 clones, with approximately 86% appearing a single time and over 2% taken by the ten largest. Sequencing was carried out using PBMCs or T cells enriched from blood (not recorded which). The receptor was isolated from a woman between 35 and 50 years old with acute COVID-19. V usage is TRBV6-1 and J usage is TRBJ2-2, with TRBD1 matching over 10 bases. CDR3 in DNA: TGTGCCAGCAGTGAACTATCCGGGACAGGGGATACCGGGGAGCTGTTTTTT. Amino acids: CASSELSGTGDTGELFF.